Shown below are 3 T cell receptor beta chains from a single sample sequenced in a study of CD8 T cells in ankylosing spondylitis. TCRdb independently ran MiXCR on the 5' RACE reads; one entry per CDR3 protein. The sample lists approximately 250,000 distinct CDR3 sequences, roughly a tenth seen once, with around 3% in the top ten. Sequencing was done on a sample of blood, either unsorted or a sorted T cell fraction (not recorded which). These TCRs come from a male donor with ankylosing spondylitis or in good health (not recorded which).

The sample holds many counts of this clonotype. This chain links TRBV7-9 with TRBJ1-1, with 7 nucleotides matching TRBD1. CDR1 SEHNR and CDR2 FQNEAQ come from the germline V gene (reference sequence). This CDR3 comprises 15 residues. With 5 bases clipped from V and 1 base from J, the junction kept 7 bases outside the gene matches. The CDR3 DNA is TGTGCCAGCAGCAAGACCGGGACAGCGAACACTGAAGCTTTCTTT. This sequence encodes CASSKTGTANTEAFF. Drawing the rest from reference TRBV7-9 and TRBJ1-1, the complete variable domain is DTGVSQNPRHKITKRGQNVTFRCDPISEHNRLYWYRQTLGQGPEFLTYFQNEAQLEKSRLLSDRFSAERPKGSFSTLEIQRTEQGDSAMYLCASSKTGTANTEAFFGQGTRLTVV.

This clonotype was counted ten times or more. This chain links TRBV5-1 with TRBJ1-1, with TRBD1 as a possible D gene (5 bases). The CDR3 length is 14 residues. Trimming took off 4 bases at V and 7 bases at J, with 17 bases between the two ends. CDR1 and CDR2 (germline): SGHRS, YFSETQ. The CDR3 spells CASSAQGRDGEAFF. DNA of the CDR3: TGCGCCAGCAGCGCCCAGGGCCGGGACGGTGAAGCTTTCTTT.

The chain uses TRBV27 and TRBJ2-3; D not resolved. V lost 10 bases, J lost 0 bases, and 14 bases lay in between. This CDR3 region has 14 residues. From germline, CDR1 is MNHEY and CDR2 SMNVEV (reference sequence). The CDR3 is CATAPARSTDTQYF. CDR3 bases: TGTGCCACCGCACCGGCAAGGAGCACAGATACGCAGTATTTT.